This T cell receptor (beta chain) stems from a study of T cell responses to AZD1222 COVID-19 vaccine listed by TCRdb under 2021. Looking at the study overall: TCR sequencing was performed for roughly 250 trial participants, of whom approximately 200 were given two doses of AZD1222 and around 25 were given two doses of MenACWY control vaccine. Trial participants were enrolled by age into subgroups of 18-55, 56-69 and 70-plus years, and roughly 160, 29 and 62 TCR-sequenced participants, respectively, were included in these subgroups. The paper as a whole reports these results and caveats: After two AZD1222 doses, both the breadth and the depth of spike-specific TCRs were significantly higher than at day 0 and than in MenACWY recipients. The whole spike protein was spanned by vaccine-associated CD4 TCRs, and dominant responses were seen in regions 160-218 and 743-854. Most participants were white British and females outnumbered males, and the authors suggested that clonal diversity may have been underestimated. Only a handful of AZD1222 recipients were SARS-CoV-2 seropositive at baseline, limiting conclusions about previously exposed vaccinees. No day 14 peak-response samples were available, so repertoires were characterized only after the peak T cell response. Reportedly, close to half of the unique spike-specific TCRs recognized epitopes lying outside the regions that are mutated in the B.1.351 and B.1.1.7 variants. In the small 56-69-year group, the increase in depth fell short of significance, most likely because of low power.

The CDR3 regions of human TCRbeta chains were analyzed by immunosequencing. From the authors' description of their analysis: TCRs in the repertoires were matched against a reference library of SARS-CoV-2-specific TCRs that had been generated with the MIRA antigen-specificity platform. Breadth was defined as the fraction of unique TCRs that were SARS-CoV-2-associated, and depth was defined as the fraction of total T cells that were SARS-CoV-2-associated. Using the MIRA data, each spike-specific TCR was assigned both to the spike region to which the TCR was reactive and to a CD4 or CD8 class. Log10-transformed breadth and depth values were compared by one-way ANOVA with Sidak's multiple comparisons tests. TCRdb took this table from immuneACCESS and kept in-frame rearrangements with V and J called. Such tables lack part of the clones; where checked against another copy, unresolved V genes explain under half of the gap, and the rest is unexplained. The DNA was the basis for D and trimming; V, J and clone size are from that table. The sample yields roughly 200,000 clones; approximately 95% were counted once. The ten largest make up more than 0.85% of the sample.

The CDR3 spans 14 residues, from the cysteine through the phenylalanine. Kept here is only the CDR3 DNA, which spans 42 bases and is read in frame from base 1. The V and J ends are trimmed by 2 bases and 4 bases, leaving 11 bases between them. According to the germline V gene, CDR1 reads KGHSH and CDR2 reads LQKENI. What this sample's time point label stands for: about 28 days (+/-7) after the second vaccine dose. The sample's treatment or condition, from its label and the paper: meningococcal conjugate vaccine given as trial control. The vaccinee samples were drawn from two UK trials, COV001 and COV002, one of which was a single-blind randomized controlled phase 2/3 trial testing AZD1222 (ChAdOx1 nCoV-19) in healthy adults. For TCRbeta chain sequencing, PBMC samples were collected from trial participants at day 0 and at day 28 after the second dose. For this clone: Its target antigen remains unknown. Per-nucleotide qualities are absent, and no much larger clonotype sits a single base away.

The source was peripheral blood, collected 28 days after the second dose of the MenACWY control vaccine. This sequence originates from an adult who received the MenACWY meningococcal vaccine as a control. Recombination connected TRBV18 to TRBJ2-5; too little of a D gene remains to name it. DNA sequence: TGTGCCAGCTCACCAATGGCACCGGGAGAGACCCAGTACTTC. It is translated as CASSPMAPGETQYF.